This T cell receptor (beta chain) appears in the sequencing data of a study of human thymus T cells. Some clones are missing from TCRdb's copy, which holds only in-frame ones; the method was immunoSEQ multiplex PCR. This sample carries some 46,000 clones, 94% of them seen once, and the ten largest clones take more than 0.095%. The germline V and J ends were trimmed by 5 bases and 6 bases, with 11 bases remaining between them. The CDR3 extends over 13 amino acids. Germline lookup yields CDR1 SGHNT and CDR2 YENEEA. General study findings and limits: Thymic and blood repertoires seemed to favor certain V and J genes.

As regards this clone: As yet, its antigen is unknown.

Donation was from healthy Finnish infants who were having corrective surgery that addressed congenital heart defects. During surgery, about 0.45-1 mL peripheral blood was drawn from four of eight donors. Blood DNA came from all available leukocytes, not a fixed cell number. Sequencing input: blood. V and J are TRBV11-3 and TRBJ2-1; possible D gene TRBD2, 5 bases. The TCR comes from a boy under two years old with a congenital heart defect but otherwise immunologically healthy. CDR3 residues: CASSPSYSNEQFF. DNA for the CDR3: TGTGCCAGCAGCCCTAGCTACTCCAATGAGCAGTTCTTC.